This T cell receptor (beta chain) came from a study of T cell responses to AZD1222 COVID-19 vaccine. Findings of the study overall: Compared with day 0, the breadth and depth of the Spike-specific TCR repertoire rose significantly after two doses of AZD1222. Donors were mostly white British, more females; clonal diversity possibly underestimated. Only six or seven AZD1222 recipients were seropositive at baseline.

Using immunoSEQ multiplex PCR, the repertoire was profiled, and TCRdb retains in-frame clones only, with some absent. Here the sample spans about 120,000 clones, roughly nine tenths being singletons. For this clone: Its specificity is unknown.

The sequence came from an adult in good health. The starting material was peripheral blood, obtained on day 0 of AZD1222 vaccination.

The CDR3 bases are TGTGCCAGCAGGGGGGACAGCAACACCGGGGAGCTGTTTTTT. The encoded protein is CASRGDSNTGELFF. The rearrangement links TRBV28 to TRBJ2-2; TRBD1 matches at 7 bases. CDR1 MDHEN and CDR2 SYDVKM come from the germline V gene. Losses at the gene ends were 6 bases for V and 2 bases for J; bases not matched to a gene: 3. This CDR3 comprises 14 residues.